This record concerns one T cell receptor beta chain sequence. Its antigen remains undetermined. Nothing much larger sits one base from this clone, and base qualities are not available. The data were taken from a study of blood T cell repertoires in COVID-19 (dated by TCRdb to 2020 to 2021). About the full investigation: Samples covering the acute and convalescent phases of COVID-19 were provided by collaborators in the United States, Italy and Spain. The material from the prospective study consisted of cDNA or gDNA derived from T cells, B-cell-depleted T cells, or PBMCs. Subjects who had been exposed to COVID-19, were actively infected with it, or had recovered from it provided the deeply sampled blood TCRbeta repertoires that made up the dataset. The repertoires were released in a freely available public database meant as a resource for research on the immune response to SARS-CoV-2. Samples were obtained from the ongoing ImmuneRACE study (first 160 participants) and from about 1,300 subjects provided by 6 global collaborators. A de-identified subject ID, COVID-19 status, age in years and sex were almost always included in the sample metadata. Where available, HLA class I and class II types were taken from metadata supplied by the sample provider and were not determined by assay-based typing.

Points the paper makes about the study in general: The quantity of clinical and demographic metadata differed by source and by participant and was supplied without curation.

Trimming removed 5 bases from V and 3 bases from J, leaving 13 bases between the germline ends. The CDR3 has 14 amino acids, counting the end cysteine and phenylalanine. Of all the DNA, just the CDR3 is kept, 42 bases in frame from base 1. Reading the germline V gene gives CDR1 MGHDK and CDR2 SYGVNS. TCRbeta CDR3 regions were amplified from genomic DNA by means of the immunoSEQ Assay, a bias-controlled multiplex PCR. Concerning the study's data processing: The number of nucleated cells in each sample was estimated by amplification of reference gene primers within the assay. To quantify the absolute abundance of each unique TCRbeta CDR3 rearrangement, sequence reads were collapsed and filtered. Productive Simpson clonality was computed per sample as the square root of Simpson's diversity index over productive rearrangements. TCRdb retrieved this table from immuneACCESS and kept in-frame rearrangements only. Not all clones are present; in checked studies, unresolved V genes account for under half, and no reason is known for the remainder. V, J and clone size reflect that table, while D and trimming were determined from the DNA. This sample holds 140,000 or so clones; approximately 86% were observed only once. Of the sample, 5% to 6% falls within the top ten clones.

Each collaborating institution followed its own protocols to collect whole blood in K2EDTA tubes. For TCRbeta analysis, collaborators shipped samples as frozen whole blood, isolated PBMCs, or DNA extracted from either of those sample types. This TCR was sampled from a human donor in a cohort sampled during active COVID-19. This receptor chain uses TRBV25-1 and TRBJ2-5; a tentative D match to TRBD1 spans 6 bases. The source material was peripheral blood. The CDR3 protein is CASSYRVEEETQYF. The DNA sequence is TGTGCCAGCAGTTACAGGGTGGAGGAAGAGACCCAGTACTTC. With the rest looked up from the reference TRBV25-1 and TRBJ2-5 genes rather than sequenced, the full variable domain is EADIYQTPRYLVIGTGKKITLECSQTMGHDKMYWYQQDPGMELHLIHYSYGVNSTEKGDLSSESTVSRIRTEHFPLTLESARPSHTSQYLCASSYRVEEETQYFGPGTRLLVL.